Listed here are 28 T cell receptor beta chains from one sample, sequenced in a study of blood T cell repertoires in COVID-19. Only in-frame clones appear in the TCRdb table, and some are missing; sequencing was by immunoSEQ multiplex PCR. The table shows 80,000 to 100,000 clones, with 90% to 95% occurring only once. The source material was peripheral blood. These receptors all stem from a human donor with active COVID-19. The donor label of this sample is uncertain.

The chain has TRBV6-4 and TRBJ2-3; TRBD2 matches at 12 bases. CDR1 and CDR2 from the germline V gene are MRHNA and SNTAGT. With 2 bases clipped from V and 6 bases from J, the junction kept 3 bases outside the gene matches. The CDR3 spans 15 residues. CDR3 sequence reads: CASSDASGGVDTQYF. For the CDR3, the DNA is TGTGCCAGCAGTGACGCTAGCGGGGGGGTGGATACGCAGTATTTT.

The chain combines TRBV18 with TRBJ2-1, with 7 bases identical to TRBD2. J lost 0 bases, V lost 0 bases, and 2 bases had no gene match. CDR1 and CDR2 (germline): KGHSH, LQKENI. The CDR3 is made up of 16 amino acids. The CDR3 region is CASSPPGGSSYNEQFF. The CDR3 nucleotides are TGTGCCAGCTCACCACCGGGCGGGAGCTCCTACAATGAGCAGTTCTTC.

The genes are TRBV19 and TRBJ1-5, with 9 positions matching TRBD1. The germline gives CDR1 LNHDA, CDR2 SQIVND (reference sequence). CDR3 length: 15 residues. Trimming at V came to 4 bases and at J to 6 bases, leaving 7 bases not matched to a gene. CDR3 region: CASSRAGTGSQPQHF. The CDR3 coding sequence is TGTGCCAGTAGTAGAGCGGGGACAGGGAGTCAGCCCCAGCATTTT.

This chain's CDR3 is CASSLWMGRGNTEAFF. CDR3 nucleotide sequence: TGTGCCAGCAGCTTATGGATGGGCCGGGGGAACACTGAAGCTTTCTTT. The chain employs TRBV11-2 and TRBJ1-1; the D is unclear. V shed 2 bases and J shed 1 base, with 14 bases lying between them. This CDR3 spans 16 amino acids. In germline, CDR1 is SGHAT, CDR2 FQNNGV.

The V gene is TRBV7-2, the J gene TRBJ2-2; D call uncertain. The CDR3 contains 11 residues. V lost 6 bases, J lost 8 bases, and 7 bases lay in between. Per germline, CDR1 SGHTA and CDR2 FQGNSA. CDR3: CASRRLGELFF. In DNA, the CDR3 is TGTGCCAGCAGGAGATTGGGGGAGCTGTTTTTT.

V and J are TRBV27 and TRBJ1-4; 10 bases match TRBD1. Trimming cost V 1 base and J 6 bases; bases outside gene matches: 5. Germline V gene sequence: CDR1 MNHEY, CDR2 SMNVEV (reference sequence). CDR3 size: 16 residues. The CDR3 DNA sequence: TGTGCCAGCAGTTTATACCGGGACAGGGGACATGAAAAACTGTTTTTT. Amino acids: CASSLYRDRGHEKLFF.

This sequence joins TRBV2 and TRBJ2-5; 9 positions agree with TRBD2. The germline gives CDR1 SNHLY, CDR2 FYNNEI. With V trimmed by 10 bases and J by 5 bases, 20 bases remained unmatched. This CDR3 is 17 amino acids long. The CDR3 loop reads CATSGTSFDPRAETQYF. In DNA, the CDR3 is TGTGCCACCTCCGGGACTAGCTTCGACCCCAGGGCGGAGACCCAGTACTTC. The full variable domain, its missing parts supplied by reference TRBV2 and TRBJ2-5, is EPEVTQTPSHQVTQMGQEVILRCVPISNHLYFYWYRQILGQKVEFLVSFYNNEISEKSEIFDDQFSVERPDGSNFTLKIRSTKLEDSAMYFCATSGTSFDPRAETQYFGPGTRLLVL.

This clone has a single count. This chain uses TRBV2 with TRBJ2-5; no clear D. Germline assignment: CDR1 SNHLY and CDR2 FYNNEI. The CDR3 extends over 12 amino acids. The V end lost 5 bases, the J end lost 2 bases, and 6 bases lay between the germline ends. CDR3 in amino acids: CASSLDQETQYF. The CDR3 DNA reads TGTGCCAGCAGTCTAGATCAAGAGACCCAGTACTTC.

The CDR3 region has the DNA TGTGCCACCAGCCCCCACCGGGGGAGCAACACTGAAGCTTTCTTT. Translating it yields CATSPHRGSNTEAFF. The chain recombines TRBV15 with TRBJ1-1, with D tentatively TRBD1 (5 bases). Germline CDR1 and CDR2: LNHNV and YYDKDF (reference sequence). This CDR3 is built from 15 residues. The V end lost 5 bases, the J end lost 2 bases, and 15 bases lay between the germline ends.

The V and J genes are TRBV6-6 and TRBJ1-2, with 7 bases identical to TRBD1. Unmatched junction bases numbered 6, after V lost 6 bases and J lost 2 bases. Germline CDR1 is MNHNY and CDR2 is SVGAGI (reference sequence). There are 14 residues in the CDR3. In nucleotides, the CDR3 is TGTGCCAGCAGATCCAGGGGGGAGAACTATGGCTACACCTTC. It encodes CASRSRGENYGYTF.

J is TRBJ2-2 and V is TRBV2, with TRBD1 identical over 9 bases. V was pared by 6 bases and J by 4 bases, with 6 bases of the junction left unmatched. The CDR3 has 15 residues. Germline V gene sequence: CDR1 SNHLY, CDR2 FYNNEI. CDR3 bases: TGTGCCAGCAGCGGACAGGGGCCTTTCACCGGGGAGCTGTTTTTT. It encodes CASSGQGPFTGELFF.

The rearrangement links TRBV20-1 to TRBJ1-2, with a tentative D call TRBD1 (5 bases). V lost 3 bases, J lost 7 bases, and 12 bases lay in between. This CDR3 is built from 12 residues. Germline CDR1 is DFQATT and CDR2 is SNEGSKA (reference sequence). The CDR3, as DNA: TGCAGTGCTAGTTCGGGGGAGGGTGGCTACACCTTC. Translating gives CSASSGEGGYTF.

V and J are TRBV9 and TRBJ2-3; D remains unclear. V shed 4 bases and J shed 4 bases, with 13 bases lying between them. CDR1 and CDR2 from the germline V gene are SGDLS and YYNGEE. CDR3 size: 14 residues. The CDR3 nucleotides read TGTGCCAGCAGCCCCAATGTCAGGCCAGATACGCAGTATTTT. It yields the protein CASSPNVRPDTQYF.

J is TRBJ2-2 and V is TRBV6-5; TRBD1 is a possible D gene (6 bases). V lost 10 bases to trimming and J lost 0 bases, with 12 bases between them. This CDR3 spans 14 amino acids. Germline CDR1 is MNHEY and CDR2 is SVGAGI. For the CDR3, the DNA is TGTGCCACAAAGGGACATCCGAACACCGGGGAGCTGTTTTTT. Translating gives CATKGHPNTGELFF.

The chain carries TRBV19 and TRBJ2-1; 13 positions match TRBD2. Germline V gives CDR1 LNHDA, CDR2 SQIVND (reference sequence). Germline trimming cut 6 bases from V and 7 bases from J; bases unmatched to any gene: 9. CDR3 size: 16 residues. Here the CDR3 DNA reads TGTGCCAGTAGCACTAGCGGGGGGGCCGAGGGGAATGAGCAGTTCTTC. Protein product: CASSTSGGAEGNEQFF.

The sample holds one count of this clone. Other nucleotide sequences in the sample specify the same CDR3. This chain uses TRBV27 with TRBJ2-6; D is undetermined. The V gene lost 5 bases and the J gene lost 2 bases, with 4 bases spanning the gap. The germline gives CDR1 MNHEY, CDR2 SMNVEV (reference sequence). The CDR3 consists of 13 residues. CDR3 DNA sequence: TGTGCCAGCAGTCTCGCTGGGGCCAACGTCCTGACTTTC. This gives the protein CASSLAGANVLTF.

This rearrangement joins TRBV4-1 to TRBJ2-1; 7 bases are a match to TRBD1. CDR3 length: 16 amino acids. Trimming at V came to 0 bases and at J to 7 bases, leaving 9 bases not matched to a gene. Germline V CDR1 and CDR2: MGHRA, YSYEKL. The CDR3 nucleotides are TGCGCCAGCAGCCAAGAATTGCCAGGGGGTAATAATGAGCAGTTCTTC. Protein product: CASSQELPGGNNEQFF.

The V and J genes are TRBV19 and TRBJ2-5; D is undetermined. The germline V gene has CDR1 LNHDA and CDR2 SQIVND (reference sequence). CDR3 length: 13 residues. V lost 5 bases and J lost 2, with 9 bases in between. DNA for the CDR3: TGTGCCAGTAGTTTGACAACTCAAGAGACCCAGTACTTC. Translation gives CASSLTTQETQYF.

The V and J genes are TRBV2 and TRBJ1-4; D ambiguous. Germline V gene data show CDR1 as SNHLY and CDR2 as FYNNEI. This CDR3 spans 14 amino acids. With 6 bases removed from V and 5 bases from J, the gap between germline ends came to 13 bases. Written as DNA, the CDR3 is TGTGCCAGCAGATCTGGACGGGGAAATGAAAAACTGTTTTTT. It encodes CASRSGRGNEKLFF. Together with reference TRBV2 and TRBJ1-4, the CDR3 gives the full variable domain: EPEVTQTPSHQVTQMGQEVILRCVPISNHLYFYWYRQILGQKVEFLVSFYNNEISEKSEIFDDQFSVERPDGSNFTLKIRSTKLEDSAMYFCASRSGRGNEKLFFGSGTQLSVL.

The chain uses TRBV3-1 (or the pseudogene TRBV3-2) and TRBJ1-2; TRBD1 might be the D (5 bases). The germline V gene encodes CDR1 LGHDT and CDR2 YNNKEL (reference sequence). V shed 0 bases and J shed 8 bases, with 19 bases lying between them. The CDR3 totals 16 residues. In DNA, the CDR3 is TGTGCCAGCAGCCAAGAAGCCCGGGTGGGGGGAGGAGGCTACACCTTC. This translates into CASSQEARVGGGGYTF.

The V and J genes are TRBV9 and TRBJ1-3; D not resolved. Germline CDR1 SGDLS, CDR2 YYNGEE. CDR3 length: 17 amino acids. V was trimmed by 0 bases and J by 0 bases, leaving 13 bases between them. DNA for the CDR3: TGTGCCAGCAGCGTAGCTAGTAGTCCAATCTCTGGAAACACCATATATTTT. Protein product: CASSVASSPISGNTIYF.

This clone was observed a handful of times. The genes are TRBV6-5 and TRBJ1-2, with 7 nucleotides matching TRBD1. The CDR3 sequence is 13 residues long. V dropped 8 bases and J dropped 4; count of bases not matched to a gene: 7. Per germline, CDR1 MNHEY and CDR2 SVGAGI. The CDR3 nucleotides are TGTGCCAGCGCCCAGGGACAGTTCTATGGCTACACCTTC. This sequence encodes CASAQGQFYGYTF.

The chain joins TRBV18 to TRBJ2-3; D perhaps matches TRBD1 (5 bases). CDR3 size: 15 residues. Between the trimmed V and J ends, which lost 4 bases and 0 bases, there was a span of 11 bases. CDR1 and CDR2 (germline): KGHSH, LQKENI. The DNA of the CDR3 is TGTGCCAGCTCACTTGACAGTTCTAGCACAGATACGCAGTATTTT. Protein sequence: CASSLDSSSTDTQYF.

This clone occurred a few times. V is TRBV5-1 and J is TRBJ2-2, with D perhaps matching TRBD1 (6 bases). Germline CDR1 and CDR2: SGHRS and YFSETQ. Trimming removed 7 bases at V and 3 bases at J, with 16 bases between. The CDR3 is 15 amino acids. This CDR3 reads CASATPGDYTGELFF. The CDR3 DNA follows: TGCGCCAGCGCGACGCCAGGGGATTACACCGGGGAGCTGTTTTTT.

This chain joins TRBV7-2 and TRBJ2-7; D gene unclear. Germline V gene data show CDR1 as SGHTA and CDR2 as FQGNSA. The CDR3 totals 13 residues. Trimming cost V 5 bases and J 1 base, with 9 bases left between them. The CDR3 spells CASSTLTSYEQYF. CDR3 coding DNA: TGTGCCAGCAGCACCCTGACTTCCTACGAGCAGTACTTC.

The genes are TRBV5-4 and TRBJ2-7; 13 nucleotides match TRBD2. Germline CDR1 SGHNT, CDR2 YYREEE (reference sequence). The CDR3 totals 14 residues. V gave up 3 bases and J gave up 5 bases; unmatched junction bases: 2. In DNA, the CDR3 is TGTGCCAGCAGCTCGGGACTAGCGGGGAACGAGCAGTACTTC. It codes for CASSSGLAGNEQYF.

This chain links TRBV5-1 with TRBJ2-3, with 10 bases identical to TRBD2. Unmatched junction bases numbered 3, after V lost 4 bases and J lost 4 bases. There are 14 residues in the CDR3. The V gene's germline CDR1 is SGHRS and CDR2 YFSETQ. This CDR3 is CASSPGTSADTQYF. The CDR3 DNA reads TGCGCCAGCAGCCCAGGGACTAGCGCAGATACGCAGTATTTT.

The chain is built from TRBV5-6 and TRBJ1-3; D possibly corresponds to TRBD1 (6 bases). This CDR3 contains 14 residues. V gave up 2 bases and J gave up 4 bases, with 10 bases separating them. From germline, CDR1 is SGHDT and CDR2 YYEEEE. CDR3 nucleotides: TGTGCCAGCAGCTTCGTTACAGGGGGAAACACCATATATTTT. Amino acid sequence: CASSFVTGGNTIYF. The full variable domain, rest sourced from reference TRBV5-6 and TRBJ1-3, is DAGVTQSPTHLIKTRGQQVTLRCSPKSGHDTVSWYQQALGQGPQFIFQYYEEEERQRGNFPDRFSGHQFPNYSSELNVNALLLGDSALYLCASSFVTGGNTIYFGEGSWLTVV.